This T cell receptor (beta chain) came from a study of OX40 agonist ivuxolimab in advanced cancers. Study in general: Prior anti-PD-1, anti-PD-L1 or anti-CTLA-4 therapy did not bar entry, and roughly 40% had some.

A word on this clone: Its antigen is unknown.

Profiling relied on immunoSEQ multiplex PCR, and the TCRdb table lists in-frame clones only, not all of them. The sample yields approximately 32,000 clones, 84% seen once. Germline CDR1 reads SGHAT; CDR2 reads FQNNGV. The CDR3 totals 12 residues. The ends were cut back, 4 bases at V and 5 bases at J, with 7 bases in the middle. Study outcomes and limitations: Expanded clones were, on average, more numerous in CD8+ T cells than in CD4+.

The investigators sampled blood at baseline, at cycle 4 day 1, and at cycle 7 day 1. V and J are TRBV11-2 and TRBJ2-3; the D is unclear. The starting material was CD4+ or CD8+ T cells sorted from blood, obtained in a trial of the OX40 agonist ivuxolimab. The receptor comes from an adult with an advanced solid tumor such as melanoma, head and neck, liver or kidney cancer. CDR3 loop: CASSYLGDTQYF. In DNA, the CDR3 is TGTGCCAGCAGCTACTTGGGAGATACGCAGTATTTT.